This T cell receptor beta chain stems from a study of T cell responses to AZD1222 COVID-19 vaccine. The data were produced by immunoSEQ multiplex PCR, yet TCRdb's version contains in-frame clones alone and is incomplete. The repertoire includes 150,000 to 200,000 clones, about nine tenths of them detected once, and about 3% sits in the top ten. This clone was counted once. The CDR3 covers 15 residues. The junction had 12 bases not matched to a gene; V was cut back by 5 bases and J by 6 bases. Germline CDR1 MNHEY, CDR2 SVGAGI. The rearrangement joins TRBV6-5 to TRBJ1-2; TRBD1 aligns across 7 bases. The sequence derives from an adult in good health. Sequences were derived from peripheral blood, sampled on day 0 of MenACWY control vaccination. The CDR3 DNA reads TGTGCCAGCAGTCCAGACGCGACAGGGTCTAATGGCTACACCTTC. Its protein is CASSPDATGSNGYTF.